These 31 T cell receptor beta chains came from one sample sequenced in a study of T cells in Graves' hyperthyroidism and ophthalmopathy (dated by TCRdb to the late 2010s). The protocol used for the library was multiplex PCR. The run used an Illumina HiSeq 2000. The TCR beta CDR3 regions were amplified from RNA transcripts. The first round of RT-PCR for the TCR CDR3 was performed with the HTBI primer set and the Qiagen OneStep RT-PCR kit. TCRdb redid the processing of the public reads, applying fastp at Q25 and MiXCR, and retained in-frame beta chains. Each record represents a unique CDR3 protein, reported with the most common genes and DNA among its rows. This sample lists 450,000 to 600,000 distinct CDR3 sequences; around 15% were detected once. Approximately 15% of the sample comes from the top ten. The sample was blood. The receptors here all came from a woman between 35 and 50 years old with Graves' hyperthyroidism.

The chain employs TRBV5-5 and TRBJ1-1; D gene unclear. Germline-derived CDR1 and CDR2 are SGHKS and YYEKEE (reference sequence). The CDR3 is 16 residues long. V was shortened by 4 bases and J by 1 base, with 17 bases between the two germline ends. CDR3 residues: CASSQDPGTKNTEAFF. The CDR3, as DNA: TGTGCCAGCAGCCAAGATCCGGGAACGAAGAACACTGAAGCTTTCTTT. Looking up the rest from reference TRBV5-5 and TRBJ1-1 gives the full variable domain: DAGVTQSPTHLIKTRGQQVTLRCSPISGHKSVSWYQQVLGQGPQFIFQYYEKEERGRGNFPDRFSARQFPNYSSELNVNALLLGDSALYLCASSQDPGTKNTEAFFGQGTRLTVV.

This sequence joins TRBV5-6 and TRBJ1-5; unclear D gene. Germline loops: CDR1 SGHDT, CDR2 YYEEEE. The CDR3 covers 15 residues. V lost 0 bases and J lost 4, with 11 bases in between. CDR3 nucleotides: TGTGCCAGCAGCTTGGGCGGGTGGGAGAATCAGCCCCAGCATTTT. The encoded protein is CASSLGGWENQPQHF.

The genes are TRBV27 and TRBJ1-2; 8 nucleotides agree with TRBD1. Germline loops: CDR1 MNHEY, CDR2 SMNVEV (reference sequence). Trimming took 2 bases from V and 6 from J; bases not matched to a gene: 5. This CDR3 region has 14 residues. The DNA of the CDR3 is TGTGCCAGCAGTTTAACAGGGGGTGTCGATGGCTACACCTTC. It is translated as CASSLTGGVDGYTF.

This clonotype appeared many times. The chain couples TRBV7-2 to TRBJ2-2; no definite D call. This CDR3 is 13 amino acids long. CDR1 and CDR2 (germline): SGHTA, FQGNSA. V lost 3 bases to trimming and J lost 5 bases, with 7 bases between them. The CDR3 protein is CASSFFHTGELFF. The CDR3 bases are TGTGCCAGCAGCTTCTTCCATACCGGGGAGCTGTTTTTT.

This clonotype was recorded at least ten times. The chain employs TRBV3-1 and TRBJ2-2; D ambiguous. Per the germline V gene, CDR1 is LGHDT and CDR2 is YNNKEL (reference sequence). This CDR3 region has 15 residues. V was shortened by 4 bases and J by 1 base, with 10 bases between the two germline ends. The CDR3 region has the DNA TGTGCCAGCAGCCCCACTCCAGGGAACACCGGGGAGCTGTTTTTT. This encodes CASSPTPGNTGELFF.

The chain is built from TRBV7-2 and TRBJ2-3; no definite D call. Trimming stripped 4 bases from V and 4 bases from J, with 9 bases between. The V gene's germline CDR1 is SGHTA and CDR2 FQGNSA. The CDR3 runs to 13 residues. The CDR3 nucleotides are TGTGCCAGCAGCTATACCGTATCAGATACGCAGTATTTT. Its translation: CASSYTVSDTQYF.

This clonotype came up many times. The chain joins TRBV12-3 or TRBV12-4 to TRBJ2-1; weak D call: TRBD1 (6 bases). The CDR3 runs 16 residues. V was trimmed by 5 bases and J by 7 bases, leaving 21 bases between them. CDR3 DNA: TGTGCCAGCAGTCTCAACCGGGACACCCTTTTTAATGAGCAGTTCTTC. This codes for CASSLNRDTLFNEQFF.

This clonotype came up a few times. The chain combines TRBV3-1 with TRBJ1-3; D not resolved. Trimming pared 0 bases from V and 4 bases from J, leaving 7 bases between. Germline CDR1 is LGHDT and CDR2 is YNNKEL (reference sequence). This CDR3 contains 14 residues. This chain's CDR3 is CASSQETRGNTIYF. The CDR3 DNA sequence: TGTGCCAGCAGCCAAGAAACTAGAGGAAACACCATATATTTT. Together with reference TRBV3-1 and TRBJ1-3, the CDR3 gives the full variable domain: DTAVSQTPKYLVTQMGNDKSIKCEQNLGHDTMYWYKQDSKKFLKIMFSYNNKELIINETVPNRFSPKSPDKAHLNLHINSLELGDSAVYFCASSQETRGNTIYFGEGSWLTVV.

This clonotype appeared many times. The rearrangement joins TRBV7-8 to TRBJ1-1; D might be TRBD1 (5 bases). From germline, CDR1 is SGHVS and CDR2 FQNEAQ. This CDR3 has 15 amino acids. V was trimmed by 5 bases and J by 1 base, leaving 14 bases between them. The CDR3 nucleotides are TGTGCCAGCAGCACGGATGGACACACGAACACTGAAGCTTTCTTT. It specifies CASSTDGHTNTEAFF.

The rearrangement joins TRBV7-9 to TRBJ2-7; D is unresolved. Trimming stripped 5 bases from V and 6 bases from J, with 11 bases between. Germline V gene sequence: CDR1 SEHNR, CDR2 FQNEAQ (reference sequence). The CDR3 loop spans 12 amino acids. CDR3 protein: CASSGRGREQYF. The CDR3 DNA follows: TGTGCCAGCAGCGGCAGAGGCCGCGAGCAGTACTTC.

The chain employs TRBV20-1 and TRBJ2-3; the D call may be TRBD1 or TRBD2 (6 bases each). V was shortened by 1 base and J by 0 bases, with 11 bases between the two germline ends. The length of the CDR3 is 15 residues. Germline lookup yields CDR1 DFQATT and CDR2 SNEGSKA (reference sequence). The CDR3 DNA follows: TGCAGTGCTAGAGGGGGGGCAGGGAGCACAGATACGCAGTATTTT. This translates into CSARGGAGSTDTQYF.

The chain recombines TRBV3-1 with TRBJ2-4, with TRBD1 matching 8 bases. CDR1 is LGHDT and CDR2 is YNNKEL in the germline V gene (reference sequence). CDR3 length: 22 amino acids. With V trimmed by 1 base and J by 0 bases, 20 bases remained unmatched. CDR3 region: CASSQGKRTGQGDLLAKNIQYF. DNA for the CDR3: TGTGCCAGCAGCCAAGGTAAACGGACAGGGCAAGGGGACCTACTAGCCAAAAACATTCAGTACTTC.

This clonotype has ten or more counts. This sequence joins TRBV7-2 and TRBJ2-1, with D unclear. CDR3 length: 15 residues. The germline gives CDR1 SGHTA, CDR2 FQGNSA. V shed 3 bases and J shed 4 bases, with 13 bases lying between them. The CDR3, as DNA: TGTACCAGCAGCTTGGAGAGTAGGGTATACAATGAGCAGTTCTTC. Its protein product is CTSSLESRVYNEQFF.

This chain joins TRBV7-9 and TRBJ2-7; TRBD1 or TRBD2 may be the D gene (5 bases each). V lost 5 bases and J 7 bases, leaving 15 bases between the germline ends. Germline CDR1 reads SEHNR; CDR2 reads FQNEAQ (reference sequence). This CDR3 contains 13 residues. The CDR3 is CASSPRIEGEQYF. The CDR3 bases are TGTGCCAGCAGCCCAAGGATCGAGGGGGAGCAGTACTTC.

This clonotype was counted between two and nine times. The chain combines TRBV7-4 with TRBJ1-3; 9 bases align to TRBD1. The CDR3 extends over 14 amino acids. Germline-derived CDR1 and CDR2 are SGHVT and SQSDAQ. Unmatched junction bases numbered 6, after V lost 5 bases and J lost 7 bases. The CDR3 coding sequence is TGTGCCAGCAGCGTAGGGACAGGGAGTAACACCATATATTTT. Translated, it gives CASSVGTGSNTIYF.

There are many counts of this clonotype. The V gene is TRBV27, the J gene TRBJ2-1; D is uncertain. The germline CDR1 and CDR2 sequences are MNHEY and SMNVEV (reference sequence). The CDR3 covers 17 residues. Trimming pared 0 bases from V and 0 bases from J, leaving 12 bases between. CDR3 nucleotide sequence: TGTGCCAGCAGTTTATCGCTTGGGTATAGCTCCTACAATGAGCAGTTCTTC. This gives the protein CASSLSLGYSSYNEQFF.

The chain recombines TRBV19 with TRBJ2-2; D is uncertain. The CDR3 sequence is 10 residues long. Trimming took off 9 bases at V and 3 bases at J, with 2 bases between the two ends. CDR1 and CDR2 from the germline V gene are LNHDA and SQIVND (reference sequence). The CDR3 DNA reads as TGTGCCAGGGACACCGGGGAGCTGTTTTTT. Amino acid sequence: CARDTGELFF. The whole variable domain, remainder taken from reference TRBV19 and TRBJ2-2, is DGGITQSPKYLFRKEGQNVTLSCEQNLNHDAMYWYRQDPGQGLRLIYYSQIVNDFQKGDIAEGYSVSREKKESFPLTVTSAQKNPTAFYLCARDTGELFFGEGSRLTVL.

This clonotype was observed many times. The chain employs TRBV12-3 or TRBV12-4 and TRBJ1-2; the D gene is possibly TRBD1 (6 bases). The CDR3 is made up of 15 amino acids. V lost 4 bases and J lost 4, with 16 bases in between. In nucleotides, the CDR3 is TGTGCCAGCAGTTCCCGCCCGGACAGTCTCTATGGCTACACCTTC. Translating it yields CASSSRPDSLYGYTF.

This clonotype was detected ten times or more. This rearrangement joins TRBV10-3 to TRBJ2-2, with 9 bases fitting TRBD1. From germline, CDR1 is ENHRY and CDR2 SYGVKD. This CDR3 is built from 17 residues. The V gene end was trimmed by 4 bases and the J gene end by 0 bases; junction bases not matched to a gene: 6. CDR3 loop: CAISGPGQGPNTGELFF. In DNA form, the CDR3 reads TGTGCCATCAGTGGACCGGGACAGGGCCCGAACACCGGGGAGCTGTTTTTT.

The table lists this clonotype with a few counts. The V gene is TRBV10-3, the J gene TRBJ2-2, with D tentatively TRBD1 or TRBD2 (5 bases each). With 6 bases removed from V and 4 bases from J, the gap between germline ends came to 9 bases. Germline CDR1 reads ENHRY; CDR2 reads SYGVKD. The CDR3 spans 13 residues. CDR3 nucleotide sequence: TGTGCCATCAGGTGGGACCGCACCGGGGAGCTGTTTTTT. Its protein is CAIRWDRTGELFF.

This clonotype was detected ten times or more. This chain uses TRBV5-1 with TRBJ1-1; TRBD1 aligns across 7 bases. The CDR3 spans 15 residues. Germline CDR1 SGHRS, CDR2 YFSETQ. The J segment lost 3 bases and the V segment lost 2 bases, leaving 7 bases of the junction unmatched. Written as DNA, the CDR3 is TGCGCCAGCAGCTTAAGGGGGCAGGCGGACACTGAAGCTTTCTTT. Amino acid sequence: CASSLRGQADTEAFF.

There are many counts of this clonotype. The chain is built from TRBV5-1 and TRBJ2-5, with a possible D match to TRBD1 (6 bases). The CDR3 length is 14 residues. Germline values: CDR1 SGHRS, CDR2 YFSETQ. The V end was cut by 2 bases, the J end by 5 bases, with 13 bases between. CDR3 bases: TGCGCCAGCAGCTTCAGGGGAGATGGGGAGACCCAGTACTTC. Its protein is CASSFRGDGETQYF.

In its sample, this clonotype was seen many times. The chain carries TRBV7-8 and TRBJ1-5; the D gene is possibly TRBD1 (6 bases). Trimming removed 1 base at V and 5 bases at J, with 6 bases between. The length of the CDR3 is 13 residues. In germline, CDR1 is SGHVS, CDR2 FQNEAQ. The CDR3 loop is CASSLDRDQPQHF. The CDR3 DNA is TGTGCCAGCAGCTTAGACAGGGATCAGCCCCAGCATTTT.

The V gene is TRBV20-1, the J gene TRBJ2-5, with 10 positions matching TRBD1. The V gene end was trimmed by 6 bases and the J gene end by 4 bases; junction bases not matched to a gene: 11. The CDR3 spans 15 residues. Germline V gene sequence: CDR1 DFQATT, CDR2 SNEGSKA (reference sequence). CDR3 in DNA: TGCAGTGCCCGACGGTCGGGACAGGGGTCAGAGACCCAGTACTTC. Translated, it gives CSARRSGQGSETQYF.

This clonotype was seen many times. The chain is built from TRBV27 and TRBJ2-1, with 12 bases lining up with TRBD2. CDR1 is MNHEY, CDR2 SMNVEV, per germline (reference sequence). J gave up 4 bases and V 1 base, and 5 bases lay outside the gene matches. CDR3 size: 17 residues. Written as DNA, the CDR3 is TGTGCCAGCAGTTTATTGCCTCTAGCGGGAGGGTACAATGAGCAGTTCTTC. Translated, it gives CASSLLPLAGGYNEQFF.

This clonotype was seen ten or more times. The chain joins TRBV6-5 to TRBJ2-1; either TRBD1 or TRBD2 may supply D (5 bases each). The CDR3 extends over 15 amino acids. Trimming removed 2 bases from V and 9 bases from J, with 17 bases in between. CDR1 is MNHEY and CDR2 is SVGAGI in the germline V gene. The CDR3 loop is CASSYGGAGPIEQFF. CDR3 coding DNA: TGTGCCAGCAGTTACGGGGGAGCAGGACCCATTGAGCAGTTCTTC.

This clonotype was observed a handful of times. The chain joins TRBV10-1 to TRBJ1-1; perhaps TRBD1 as D (6 bases). The germline V gene encodes CDR1 WNHNN and CDR2 SYGVQD (reference sequence). V lost 8 bases and J lost 0, with 10 bases in between. The CDR3 is made up of 13 amino acids. Written as DNA, the CDR3 is TGCGCCAGCCGACAGGACATGAACACTGAAGCTTTCTTT. Protein sequence: CASRQDMNTEAFF.

This clonotype has a count of ten or more. The chain is built from TRBV27 and TRBJ1-3; D uncertain. V was trimmed by 0 bases and J by 2 bases, leaving 8 bases between them. The germline gives CDR1 MNHEY, CDR2 SMNVEV (reference sequence). The CDR3 has 15 amino acids. In DNA form, the CDR3 reads TGTGCCAGCAGTTTATCGTCGACGGCTGGAAACACCATATATTTT. This codes for CASSLSSTAGNTIYF.

The sample holds many counts of this clonotype. The rearrangement links TRBV11-2 to TRBJ2-5, with 11 positions matching TRBD1. CDR1 and CDR2 (germline): SGHAT, FQNNGV. This CDR3 has 14 amino acids. Unmatched junction bases numbered 1, after V lost 4 bases and J lost 3 bases. The CDR3 loop is CASSWGQGEETQYF. The DNA for the CDR3 is TGTGCCAGCAGCTGGGGACAGGGGGAAGAGACCCAGTACTTC.

The table lists this clonotype with many counts. This chain connects TRBV7-9 to TRBJ2-7; maybe TRBD1 (6 bases). The CDR3 covers 18 residues. CDR1 is SEHNR and CDR2 is FQNEAQ in the germline V gene (reference sequence). Deletions cut 5 bases from V and 4 bases from J, with 27 bases between. The CDR3 loop reads CASSLVVGDILKDYEQYF. Here the CDR3 DNA reads TGTGCCAGCAGCCTAGTAGTGGGGGACATCTTAAAGGATTACGAGCAGTACTTC.

In its sample, this clonotype was seen many times. The CDR3 DNA is TGTGCCAGCAGTTTATCGGGACAGAGCACAGATACGCAGTATTTT. The encoded protein is CASSLSGQSTDTQYF. The chain combines TRBV27 with TRBJ2-3, with 7 nucleotides matching TRBD1. V lost 0 bases to trimming and J lost 0 bases; unmatched junction nucleotides: 0. The V gene's germline CDR1 is MNHEY and CDR2 SMNVEV (reference sequence). CDR3 length: 15 residues.